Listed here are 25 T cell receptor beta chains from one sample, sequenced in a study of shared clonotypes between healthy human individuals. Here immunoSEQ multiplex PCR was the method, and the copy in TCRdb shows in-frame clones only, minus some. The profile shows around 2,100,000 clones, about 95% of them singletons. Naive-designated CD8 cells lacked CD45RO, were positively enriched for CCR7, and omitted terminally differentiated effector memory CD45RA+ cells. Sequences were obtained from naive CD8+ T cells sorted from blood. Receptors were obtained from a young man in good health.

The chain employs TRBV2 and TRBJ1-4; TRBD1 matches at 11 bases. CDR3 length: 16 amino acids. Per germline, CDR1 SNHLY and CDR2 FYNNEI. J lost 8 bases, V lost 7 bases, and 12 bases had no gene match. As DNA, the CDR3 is TGTGCCAGCAACGGTCAGAGGACAGGGGGCCGGGAAAAACTGTTTTTT. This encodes CASNGQRTGGREKLFF.

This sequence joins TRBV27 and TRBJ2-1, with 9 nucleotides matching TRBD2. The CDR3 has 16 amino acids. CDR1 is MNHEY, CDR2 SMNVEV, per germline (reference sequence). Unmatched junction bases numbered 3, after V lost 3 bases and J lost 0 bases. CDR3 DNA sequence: TGTGCCAGCAGTTTCTTAGCGGGGGTCTCCTACAATGAGCAGTTCTTC. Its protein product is CASSFLAGVSYNEQFF.

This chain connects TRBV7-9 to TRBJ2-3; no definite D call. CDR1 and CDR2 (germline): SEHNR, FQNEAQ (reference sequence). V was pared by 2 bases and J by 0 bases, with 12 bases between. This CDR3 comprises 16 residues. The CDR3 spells CASSLPRAGSTDTQYF. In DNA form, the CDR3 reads TGTGCCAGCAGCTTACCCCGGGCAGGTAGCACAGATACGCAGTATTTT. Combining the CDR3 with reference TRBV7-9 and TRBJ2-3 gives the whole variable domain DTGVSQNPRHKITKRGQNVTFRCDPISEHNRLYWYRQTLGQGPEFLTYFQNEAQLEKSRLLSDRFSAERPKGSFSTLEIQRTEQGDSAMYLCASSLPRAGSTDTQYFGPGTRLTVL.

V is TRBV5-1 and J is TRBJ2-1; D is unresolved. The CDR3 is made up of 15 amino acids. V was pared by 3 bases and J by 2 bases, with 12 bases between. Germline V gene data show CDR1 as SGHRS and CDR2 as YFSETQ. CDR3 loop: CASSWLDPTYNEQFF. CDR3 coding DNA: TGCGCCAGCAGCTGGCTGGACCCTACCTACAATGAGCAGTTCTTC.

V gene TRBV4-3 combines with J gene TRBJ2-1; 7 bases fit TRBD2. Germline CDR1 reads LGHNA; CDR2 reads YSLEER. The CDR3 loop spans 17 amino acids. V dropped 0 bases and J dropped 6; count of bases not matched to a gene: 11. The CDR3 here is CASSQDLGGEGLNEQFF. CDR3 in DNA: TGCGCCAGCAGCCAAGACCTTGGGGGGGAGGGCCTCAATGAGCAGTTCTTC.

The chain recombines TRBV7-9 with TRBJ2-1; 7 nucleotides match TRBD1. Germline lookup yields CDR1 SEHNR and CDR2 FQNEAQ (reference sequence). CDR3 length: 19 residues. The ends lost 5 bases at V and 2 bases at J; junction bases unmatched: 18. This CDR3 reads CASSAGTAGIVGTYNEQFF. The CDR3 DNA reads TGTGCCAGCAGCGCCGGGACAGCCGGTATTGTTGGAACCTACAATGAGCAGTTCTTC.

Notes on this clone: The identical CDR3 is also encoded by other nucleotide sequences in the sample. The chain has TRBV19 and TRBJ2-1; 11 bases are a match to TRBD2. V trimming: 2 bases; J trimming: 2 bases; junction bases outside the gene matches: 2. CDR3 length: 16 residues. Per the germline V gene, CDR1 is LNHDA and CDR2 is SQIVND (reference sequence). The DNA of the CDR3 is TGTGCCAGTAGTATAATACTAGCGGGAGCCTACAATGAGCAGTTCTTC. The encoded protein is CASSIILAGAYNEQFF.

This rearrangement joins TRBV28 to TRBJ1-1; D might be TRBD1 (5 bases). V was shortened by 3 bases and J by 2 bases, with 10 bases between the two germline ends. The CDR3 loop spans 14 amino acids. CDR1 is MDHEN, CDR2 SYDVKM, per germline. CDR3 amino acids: CASSFRGFNTEAFF. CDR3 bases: TGTGCCAGCAGTTTTCGGGGGTTCAACACTGAAGCTTTCTTT.

The CDR3: CASSPPWLETYEQYF. The CDR3 DNA sequence: TGTGCCAGCAGTCCCCCCTGGCTGGAGACCTACGAGCAGTACTTC. The chain employs TRBV28 and TRBJ2-7; D remains unclear. In germline, CDR1 is MDHEN, CDR2 SYDVKM. The CDR3 covers 15 residues. V was pared by 5 bases and J by 2 bases, with 16 bases between.

The CDR3, as DNA: TGTGCCAGCAGCTTGGGAGCGGGAGGGGTCACAGATACGCAGTATTTT. Translation: CASSLGAGGVTDTQYF. The chain has TRBV5-6 and TRBJ2-3; 10 positions match TRBD2. CDR1 and CDR2 from the germline V gene are SGHDT and YYEEEE. The CDR3 length is 16 residues. With 0 bases clipped from V and 2 bases from J, the junction kept 3 bases outside the gene matches.

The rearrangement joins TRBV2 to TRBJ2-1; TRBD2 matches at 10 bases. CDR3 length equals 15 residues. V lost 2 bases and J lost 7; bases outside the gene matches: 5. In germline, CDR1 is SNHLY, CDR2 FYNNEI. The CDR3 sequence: CASSEKAGGPNEQFF. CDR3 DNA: TGTGCCAGCAGTGAAAAAGCGGGAGGGCCTAATGAGCAGTTCTTC.

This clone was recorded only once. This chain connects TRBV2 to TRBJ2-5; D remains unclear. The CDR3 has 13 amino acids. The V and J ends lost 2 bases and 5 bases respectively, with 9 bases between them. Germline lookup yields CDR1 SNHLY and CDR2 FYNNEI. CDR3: CASSEYLGETQYF. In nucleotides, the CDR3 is TGTGCCAGCAGTGAATACCTGGGGGAGACCCAGTACTTC.

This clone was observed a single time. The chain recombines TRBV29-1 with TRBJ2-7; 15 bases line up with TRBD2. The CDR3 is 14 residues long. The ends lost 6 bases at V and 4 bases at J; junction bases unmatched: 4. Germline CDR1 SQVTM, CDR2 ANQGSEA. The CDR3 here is CSVGGTSGRYEQYF. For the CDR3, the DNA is TGCAGCGTCGGAGGGACTAGCGGGAGGTACGAGCAGTACTTC.

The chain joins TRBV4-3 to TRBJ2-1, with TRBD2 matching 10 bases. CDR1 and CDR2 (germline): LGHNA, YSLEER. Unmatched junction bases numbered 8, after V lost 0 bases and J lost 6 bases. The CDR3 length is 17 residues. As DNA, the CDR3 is TGCGCCAGCAGCCAAGATTACCCTAGCGGGAGTTCCAATGAGCAGTTCTTC. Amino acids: CASSQDYPSGSSNEQFF.

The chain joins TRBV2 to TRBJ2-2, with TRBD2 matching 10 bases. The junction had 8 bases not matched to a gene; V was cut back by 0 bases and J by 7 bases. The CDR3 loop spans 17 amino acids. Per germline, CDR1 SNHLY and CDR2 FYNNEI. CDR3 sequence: CASSEAPSGRASGELFF. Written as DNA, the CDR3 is TGTGCCAGCAGTGAAGCGCCAAGCGGGAGGGCCAGCGGGGAGCTGTTTTTT.

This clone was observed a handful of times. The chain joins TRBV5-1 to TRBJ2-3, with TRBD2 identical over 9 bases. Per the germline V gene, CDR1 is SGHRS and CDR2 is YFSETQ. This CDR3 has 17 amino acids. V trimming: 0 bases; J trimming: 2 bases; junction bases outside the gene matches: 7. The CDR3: CASSLGLAGVYTDTQYF. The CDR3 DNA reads TGCGCCAGCAGCTTGGGATTAGCGGGAGTCTACACAGATACGCAGTATTTT. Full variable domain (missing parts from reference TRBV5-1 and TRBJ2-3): KAGVTQTPRYLIKTRGQQVTLSCSPISGHRSVSWYQQTPGQGLQFLFEYFSETQRNKGNFPGRFSGRQFSNSRSEMNVSTLELGDSALYLCASSLGLAGVYTDTQYFGPGTRLTVL.

The CDR3 DNA follows: TGTGCCAGCAGCAACTCAAGGATGGGGCGACCCTACGAGCAGTACTTC. Its translation: CASSNSRMGRPYEQYF. The chain carries TRBV7-6 and TRBJ2-7; tentative D call: TRBD1 (5 bases). V shed 5 bases and J shed 2 bases, with 19 bases lying between them. Germline V lookup: CDR1 SGHVS, CDR2 FNYEAQ. This CDR3 contains 16 residues.

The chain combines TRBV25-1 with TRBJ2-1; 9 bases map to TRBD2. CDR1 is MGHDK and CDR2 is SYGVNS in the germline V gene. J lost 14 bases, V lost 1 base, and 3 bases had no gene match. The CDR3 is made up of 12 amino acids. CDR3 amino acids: CASSELAGGEFF. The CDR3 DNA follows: TGTGCCAGCAGTGAATTGGCGGGGGGGGAGTTCTTC.

CDR3 protein: CASSLVGEIILGGYTF. In DNA form, the CDR3 reads TGTGCCAGCAGCTTAGTTGGGGAAATAATCCTTGGTGGCTACACCTTC. The gene calls are TRBV7-8 and TRBJ1-2, with D uncertain. Germline assignment: CDR1 SGHVS and CDR2 FQNEAQ. The CDR3 has 16 amino acids. V was shortened by 1 base and J by 7 bases, with 19 bases between the two germline ends.

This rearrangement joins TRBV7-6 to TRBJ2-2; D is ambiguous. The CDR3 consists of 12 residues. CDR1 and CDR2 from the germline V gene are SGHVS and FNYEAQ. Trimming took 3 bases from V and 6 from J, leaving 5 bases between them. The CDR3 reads CASSLKAGELFF. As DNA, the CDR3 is TGTGCCAGCAGCTTGAAGGCCGGGGAGCTGTTTTTT.

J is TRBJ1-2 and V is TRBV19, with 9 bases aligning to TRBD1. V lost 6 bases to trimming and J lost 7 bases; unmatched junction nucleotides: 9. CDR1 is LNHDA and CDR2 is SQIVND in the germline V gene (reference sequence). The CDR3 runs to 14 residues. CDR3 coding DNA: TGTGCCAGTAGCGCTCGGACAGGGGACGGTGGCTACACCTTC. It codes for CASSARTGDGGYTF.

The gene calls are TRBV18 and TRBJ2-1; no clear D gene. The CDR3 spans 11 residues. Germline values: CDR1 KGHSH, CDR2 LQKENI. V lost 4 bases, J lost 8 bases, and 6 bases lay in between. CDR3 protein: CASSRADEQFF. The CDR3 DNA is TGTGCCAGCTCACGTGCGGATGAGCAGTTCTTC.

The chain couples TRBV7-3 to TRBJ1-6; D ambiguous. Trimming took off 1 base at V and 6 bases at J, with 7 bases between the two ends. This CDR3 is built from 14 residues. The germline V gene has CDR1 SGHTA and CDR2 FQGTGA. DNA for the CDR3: TGTGCCAGCAGCTTAAACGGGTTTAATTCACCCCTCCACTTT. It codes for CASSLNGFNSPLHF.

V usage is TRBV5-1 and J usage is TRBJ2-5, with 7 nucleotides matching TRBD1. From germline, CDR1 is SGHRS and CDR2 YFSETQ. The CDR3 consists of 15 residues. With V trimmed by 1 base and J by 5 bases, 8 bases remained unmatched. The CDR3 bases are TGCGCCAGCAGCTTGACAACAGGGGTTCACGAGACCCAGTACTTC. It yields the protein CASSLTTGVHETQYF.

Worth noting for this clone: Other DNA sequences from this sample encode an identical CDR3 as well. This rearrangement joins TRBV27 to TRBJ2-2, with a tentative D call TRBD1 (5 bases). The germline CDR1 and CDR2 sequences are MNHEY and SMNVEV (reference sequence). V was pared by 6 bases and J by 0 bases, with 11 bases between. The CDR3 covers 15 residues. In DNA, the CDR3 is TGTGCCAGCAGCCTAGGGGTTACGAACACCGGGGAGCTGTTTTTT. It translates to CASSLGVTNTGELFF.